These T cell receptor beta chains were read from a single sample in a study of early T cells in non-severe SARS-CoV-2 infection. TCRdb reprocessed the 5' RACE reads with MiXCR, giving one entry per CDR3 protein. Seen here are about 83,000 distinct CDR3 sequences, roughly an eighth observed once, and the top ten hold approximately 7%. Sequenced input: whole blood. The receptor source for this set is an adult who was a healthcare worker with PCR-confirmed SARS-CoV-2 infection or an uninfected control (not recorded which). Both conserved end residues are part of each CDR3. D genes are given only for firm matches. Size is omitted from some rows. Given values are once, few, many or a class for expanded clones.

j_gene: TRBJ1-1; abundance: -; v_gene: TRBV2; d_gene: TRBD1; CDR3aa: CASSESGGNTEAFF; CDR3nt: TGTGCCAGCAGTGAATCAGGGGGGAACACTGAAGCTTTCTTT
j_gene: TRBJ2-5; abundance: few; v_gene: TRBV12-3/TRBV12-4; d_gene: TRBD1; CDR3aa: CASRRTGEQETQYF; CDR3nt: TGTGCCAGCCGCCGGACAGGGGAACAAGAGACCCAGTACTTC
j_gene: TRBJ2-6; abundance: -; v_gene: TRBV5-1; d_gene: -; CDR3aa: CASSRGGSGANVLTF; CDR3nt: TGCGCCAGCAGCAGGGGAGGCTCTGGGGCCAACGTCCTGACTTTC
j_gene: TRBJ2-3; abundance: few; v_gene: TRBV7-9; d_gene: TRBD1; CDR3aa: CASSAGQVGWEDTQYF; CDR3nt: TGTGCCAGCAGCGCCGGACAGGTCGGATGGGAAGATACGCAGTATTTT
j_gene: TRBJ2-3; abundance: few; v_gene: TRBV25-1; d_gene: TRBD2; CDR3aa: CASKDSGGGADTQYF; CDR3nt: TGTGCCAGCAAGGATAGCGGGGGGGGTGCAGATACGCAGTATTTT
j_gene: TRBJ2-1; abundance: few; v_gene: TRBV9; d_gene: TRBD1; CDR3aa: CASSRVGTEGFSTRSEQFF; CDR3nt: TGTGCCAGCAGCCGCGTAGGGACAGAGGGCTTTAGTACAAGGAGTGAGCAGTTCTTC
j_gene: TRBJ1-1; abundance: -; v_gene: TRBV27; d_gene: -; CDR3aa: CASSLPVTEAFF; CDR3nt: TGTGCCAGCAGTTTACCTGTAACTGAAGCTTTCTTT
j_gene: TRBJ2-7; abundance: few; v_gene: TRBV29-1; d_gene: -; CDR3aa: CSVDGTEDSEQYF; CDR3nt: TGCAGCGTCGATGGGACTGAAGACTCAGAGCAGTACTTC
j_gene: TRBJ2-2; abundance: few; v_gene: TRBV6-2/TRBV6-3; d_gene: TRBD2; CDR3aa: CASSRSSGGTGELFF; CDR3nt: TGTGCCAGCAGTCGATCTAGCGGCGGGACCGGGGAGCTGTTTTTT
j_gene: TRBJ1-2; abundance: many; v_gene: TRBV7-2; d_gene: -; CDR3aa: CASSLAGLNYGYTF; CDR3nt: TGTGCCAGCAGCTTAGCAGGTCTGAACTATGGCTACACCTTC
j_gene: TRBJ1-5; abundance: many; v_gene: TRBV4-1; d_gene: TRBD1; CDR3aa: CASSQRTGNSNQPQHF; CDR3nt: TGCGCCAGCAGCCAAAGGACAGGGAATAGCAATCAGCCCCAGCATTTT
j_gene: TRBJ2-3; abundance: many; v_gene: TRBV27; d_gene: TRBD2; CDR3aa: CASSWSSGRADTQYF; CDR3nt: TGTGCCAGCAGTTGGTCTAGCGGGAGGGCAGATACGCAGTATTTT
j_gene: TRBJ2-5; abundance: many; v_gene: TRBV7-6; d_gene: TRBD2; CDR3aa: CASSLPSGQETQYF; CDR3nt: TGTGCCAGCAGCTTACCTAGCGGACAAGAGACCCAGTACTTC
j_gene: TRBJ1-4; abundance: many; v_gene: TRBV4-2; d_gene: -; CDR3aa: CASSQEGTDNEKLFF; CDR3nt: TGTGCCAGCAGCCAAGAGGGGACGGATAATGAAAAACTGTTTTTT
j_gene: TRBJ2-7; abundance: many; v_gene: TRBV6-2/TRBV6-3; d_gene: -; CDR3aa: CASSSGRTFYEQYF; CDR3nt: TGTGCCAGCAGTTCCGGACGGACCTTCTACGAGCAGTACTTC
j_gene: TRBJ2-2; abundance: -; v_gene: TRBV19; d_gene: -; CDR3aa: CASSYLSETGELFF; CDR3nt: TGTGCCAGTAGTTACCTTTCCGAAACCGGGGAGCTGTTTTTT
j_gene: TRBJ2-7; abundance: many; v_gene: TRBV27; d_gene: TRBD1; CDR3aa: CASSLAGTGKIYEQYF; CDR3nt: TGTGCCAGCAGTTTAGCGGGGACAGGGAAAATCTACGAGCAGTACTTC
j_gene: TRBJ2-2; abundance: -; v_gene: TRBV19; d_gene: -; CDR3aa: CASSIRGNTGELFF; CDR3nt: TGTGCCAGTAGTATCAGGGGGAACACCGGGGAGCTGTTTTTT
j_gene: TRBJ2-7; abundance: many; v_gene: TRBV10-3; d_gene: -; CDR3aa: CAISAAGTDEQYF; CDR3nt: TGTGCCATCAGTGCGGCAGGGACGGACGAGCAGTACTTC
j_gene: TRBJ1-3; abundance: -; v_gene: TRBV29-1; d_gene: -; CDR3aa: CSVEVRFGNTIYF; CDR3nt: TGCAGCGTTGAGGTCCGGTTTGGAAACACCATATATTTT
j_gene: TRBJ2-5; abundance: few; v_gene: TRBV5-4; d_gene: -; CDR3aa: CASSLISAGQETQYF; CDR3nt: TGTGCCAGCAGCTTGATTAGTGCGGGCCAAGAGACCCAGTACTTC
j_gene: TRBJ2-3; abundance: -; v_gene: TRBV6-5; d_gene: -; CDR3aa: CASRGVVASYPDTQYF; CDR3nt: TGTGCCAGCAGGGGGGTGGTAGCAAGTTATCCAGATACGCAGTATTTT
j_gene: TRBJ1-1; abundance: few; v_gene: TRBV5-5; d_gene: TRBD1; CDR3aa: CASSLLDRGTEAFF; CDR3nt: TGTGCCAGCAGCTTGTTAGACAGGGGCACTGAAGCTTTCTTT
j_gene: TRBJ2-5; abundance: -; v_gene: TRBV19; d_gene: -; CDR3aa: CASSTLRPDLQETQYF; CDR3nt: TGTGCCAGTAGTACCCTCCGACCGGACCTCCAAGAGACCCAGTACTTC
j_gene: TRBJ1-4; abundance: -; v_gene: TRBV12-3/TRBV12-4; d_gene: -; CDR3aa: CASSLTGTRTNEKLFF; CDR3nt: TGTGCCAGCAGTTTAACAGGGACGAGGACTAATGAAAAACTGTTTTTT
j_gene: TRBJ2-1; abundance: few; v_gene: TRBV6-5; d_gene: -; CDR3aa: CASTPIREAPGDEQFF; CDR3nt: TGTGCCAGCACTCCAATCCGGGAAGCCCCTGGCGATGAGCAGTTCTTC
j_gene: TRBJ1-1; abundance: few; v_gene: TRBV7-9; d_gene: -; CDR3aa: CASSSYPGQEAFF; CDR3nt: TGTGCCAGCAGCTCCTATCCGGGACAAGAAGCTTTCTTT
j_gene: TRBJ2-2; abundance: few; v_gene: TRBV13; d_gene: TRBD1; CDR3aa: CASSPGTAYTGELFF; CDR3nt: TGTGCCAGCAGCCCGGGGACAGCCTACACCGGGGAGCTGTTTTTT